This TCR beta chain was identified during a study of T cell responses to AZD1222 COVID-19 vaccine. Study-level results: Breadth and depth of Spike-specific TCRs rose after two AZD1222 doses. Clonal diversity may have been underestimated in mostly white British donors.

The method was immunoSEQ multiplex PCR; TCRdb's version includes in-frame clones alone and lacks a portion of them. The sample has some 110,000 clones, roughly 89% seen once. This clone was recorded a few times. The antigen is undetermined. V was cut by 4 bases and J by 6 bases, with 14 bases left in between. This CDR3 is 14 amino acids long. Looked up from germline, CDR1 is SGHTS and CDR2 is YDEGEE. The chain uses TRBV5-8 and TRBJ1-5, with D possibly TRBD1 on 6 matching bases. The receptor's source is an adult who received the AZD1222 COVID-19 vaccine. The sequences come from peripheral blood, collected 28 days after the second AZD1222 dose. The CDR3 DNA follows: TGTGCCAGCAGCCTGGGGGGGGGCCTTCAGCCCCAGCATTTT. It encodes CASSLGGGLQPQHF.